This T cell receptor beta chain was identified during a study of CD8 T cells in Susac syndrome. A note on this clonotype: Its cognate antigen is unknown.

Random hexamers primed reverse transcription of roughly 0.5 to 1 ug RNA. The method of amplification for TCR beta CDR3 was immunoSEQ multiplex PCR, covering 54 Vbeta and 13 Jbeta. Using its own MiXCR run on the immunoSEQ multiplex PCR reads, TCRdb lists one record per CDR3 protein. The profile shows about 120,000 distinct CDR3 sequences, approximately 91% of them singletons. In blood CD8+ and CD4+ T cells, TCR beta underwent sequencing. Study findings and constraints: The TCR sequencing and HLA analysis in the study involved a relatively small number of individuals, as the study acknowledged.

Specimen: CD4+ T cells from PBMCs. The receptor was derived from a human donor in good health.

CDR3 sequence (DNA): TGTGCCAGTAGTTGGACAGGGAGGACCGGGGAGCTGTTTTTT. Translated: CASSWTGRTGELFF. The rearrangement joins TRBV19 to TRBJ2-2, with TRBD1 matching 8 bases. The CDR3 covers 14 residues. Looked up from germline, CDR1 is LNHDA and CDR2 is SQIVND (reference sequence). V was clipped by 5 bases and J by 5 bases; unmatched bases: 4. Full variable domain (rest looked up from reference TRBV19 and TRBJ2-2): DGGITQSPKYLFRKEGQNVTLSCEQNLNHDAMYWYRQDPGQGLRLIYYSQIVNDFQKGDIAEGYSVSREKKESFPLTVTSAQKNPTAFYLCASSWTGRTGELFFGEGSRLTVL.